Below are 3 T cell receptor beta chains sequenced from a single sample in a study of long-term antiretroviral therapy in people with HIV. At the survey level, the v3.0 immunoSEQ assay was run. The repertoire was sequenced with immunoSEQ multiplex PCR; TCRdb's copy has only in-frame clones and lacks some. Of around 39,000 clones listed, roughly four fifths were seen once; the top ten hold 6.2%. Specimen: unsorted PBMCs, collected 1 year after starting antiretroviral therapy. Receptor source: a young man with HIV.

The rearrangement links TRBV4-3 to TRBJ1-2; possible D gene TRBD1, 5 bases. V was cut by 3 bases and J by 4 bases, with 12 bases left in between. The CDR3 has 14 residues. The germline V gene encodes CDR1 LGHNA and CDR2 YSLEER. CDR3 in amino acids: CASSQAGTSYGYTF. CDR3 in DNA: TGCGCCAGCAGCCAGGCCGGGACCTCCTATGGCTACACCTTC.

The rearrangement joins TRBV11-2 to TRBJ2-7; D possibly matches TRBD1 or TRBD2 (6 bases each). Trimming cost V 4 bases and J 7 bases, with 14 bases left between them. Germline CDR1 and CDR2: SGHAT and FQNNGV. The CDR3 covers 13 residues. The CDR3 DNA follows: TGTGCCAGCAGCTCGGGGGCTGCCTGGGAGCAGTACTTC. The encoded protein is CASSSGAAWEQYF.

The rearrangement joins TRBV5-5 to TRBJ2-7; perhaps D is TRBD1 or TRBD2 (5 bases each). CDR3 size: 13 residues. From germline, CDR1 is SGHKS and CDR2 YYEKEE (reference sequence). Trimming took off 7 bases at V and 3 bases at J, with 14 bases between the two ends. CDR3 protein: CASAEMGDYEQYF. CDR3 sequence (DNA): TGTGCCAGCGCTGAAATGGGGGACTACGAGCAGTACTTC.